The T cell receptor (beta chain) under discussion was sequenced for a study of cytomegalovirus exposure and HLA in healthy donors. Study in general: Per a later analysis, the roughly 690 first-cohort and some 110 validation repertoires shared one platform. The study, taken as a whole, reports: The study designated 160 or so TCR beta chains cytomegalovirus-associated. A later analysis found first-cohort TCR clusters tended to co-occur in the 130 or so validation repertoires. Reportedly, cytomegalovirus status was diagnosed with high sensitivity and specificity.

Repertoires were generated with immunoSEQ multiplex PCR, while TCRdb's copy carries only in-frame clones and drops some. The sample carries about 150,000 clones, less than 90% recorded once. The CDR3 spans 13 residues. V lost 5 bases and J lost 8, with 13 bases in between. Germline CDR1 is SGHTA and CDR2 is FQGTGA. A word on this clone: Its target is unknown.

Sequenced: PBMCs. The chain has TRBV7-3 and TRBJ2-1, with TRBD2 as a possible D gene (5 bases). This receptor was obtained from a young man in good health and CMV-seropositive. The CDR3 is CASSPRGNHEQFF. The CDR3 DNA reads as TGTGCCAGCAGCCCGAGAGGGAACCATGAGCAGTTCTTC.